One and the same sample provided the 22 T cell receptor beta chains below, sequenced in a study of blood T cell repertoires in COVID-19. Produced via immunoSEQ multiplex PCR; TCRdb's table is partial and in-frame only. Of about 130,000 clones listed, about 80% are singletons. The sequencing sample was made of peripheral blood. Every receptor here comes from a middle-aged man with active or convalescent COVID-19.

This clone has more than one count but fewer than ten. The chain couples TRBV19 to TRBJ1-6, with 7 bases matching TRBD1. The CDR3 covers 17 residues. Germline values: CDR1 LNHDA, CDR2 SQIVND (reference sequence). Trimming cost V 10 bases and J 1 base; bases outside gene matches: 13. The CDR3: CATRDQQGVSYNSPLHF. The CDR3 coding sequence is TGTGCCACCCGAGATCAGCAGGGGGTGTCCTATAATTCACCCCTCCACTTT. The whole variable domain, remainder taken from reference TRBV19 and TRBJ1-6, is DGGITQSPKYLFRKEGQNVTLSCEQNLNHDAMYWYRQDPGQGLRLIYYSQIVNDFQKGDIAEGYSVSREKKESFPLTVTSAQKNPTAFYLCATRDQQGVSYNSPLHFGNGTRLTVT.

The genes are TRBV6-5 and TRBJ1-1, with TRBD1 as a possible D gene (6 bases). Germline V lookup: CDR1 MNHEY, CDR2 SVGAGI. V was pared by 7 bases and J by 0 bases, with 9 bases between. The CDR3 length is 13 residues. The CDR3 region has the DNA TGTGCCAGCACTAGGGGGATGAACACTGAAGCTTTCTTT. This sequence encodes CASTRGMNTEAFF.

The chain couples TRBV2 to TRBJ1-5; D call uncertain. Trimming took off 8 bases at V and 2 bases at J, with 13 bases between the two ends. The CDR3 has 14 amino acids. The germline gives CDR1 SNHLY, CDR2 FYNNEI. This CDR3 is CASERENGNQPQHF. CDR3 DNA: TGTGCCAGCGAGAGAGAAAATGGCAATCAGCCCCAGCATTTT.

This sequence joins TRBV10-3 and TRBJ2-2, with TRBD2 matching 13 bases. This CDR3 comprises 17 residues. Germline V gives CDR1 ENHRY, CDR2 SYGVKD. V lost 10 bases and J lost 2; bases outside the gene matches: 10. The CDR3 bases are TGTGCCACCAAGGAGACTAGCGGGGGGCCTAACACCGGGGAGCTGTTTTTT. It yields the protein CATKETSGGPNTGELFF.

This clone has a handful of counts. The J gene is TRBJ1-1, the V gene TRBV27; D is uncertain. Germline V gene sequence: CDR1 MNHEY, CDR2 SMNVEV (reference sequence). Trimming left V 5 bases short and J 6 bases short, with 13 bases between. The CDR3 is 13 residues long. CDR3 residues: CASSPLESSEAFF. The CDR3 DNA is TGTGCCAGCAGTCCTCTAGAGTCGTCTGAAGCTTTCTTT.

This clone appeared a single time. CDR3 residues: CASSVAPGSTGELFF. The DNA for the CDR3 is TGTGCCAGCAGCGTAGCTCCAGGGTCCACCGGGGAGCTGTTTTTT. The J gene is TRBJ2-2, the V gene TRBV9; a possible D gene is TRBD1 (5 bases). CDR1 and CDR2 (germline): SGDLS, YYNGEE. The length of the CDR3 is 15 residues. Trimming removed 0 bases at V and 4 bases at J, with 10 bases between.

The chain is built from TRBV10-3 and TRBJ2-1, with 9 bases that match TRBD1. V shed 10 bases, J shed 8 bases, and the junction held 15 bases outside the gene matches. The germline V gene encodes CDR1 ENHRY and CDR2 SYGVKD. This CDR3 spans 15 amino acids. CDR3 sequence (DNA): TGTGCCACCTTGGAAACAGGGACAGGGTTGGATGAGCAGTTCTTC. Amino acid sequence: CATLETGTGLDEQFF.

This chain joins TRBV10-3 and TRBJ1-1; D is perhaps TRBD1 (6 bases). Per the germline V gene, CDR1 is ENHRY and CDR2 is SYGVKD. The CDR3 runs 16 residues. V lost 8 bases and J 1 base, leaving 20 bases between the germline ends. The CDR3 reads CAIGRTVGRGNTEAFF. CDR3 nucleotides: TGTGCCATCGGTCGGACAGTAGGGAGAGGGAACACTGAAGCTTTCTTT.

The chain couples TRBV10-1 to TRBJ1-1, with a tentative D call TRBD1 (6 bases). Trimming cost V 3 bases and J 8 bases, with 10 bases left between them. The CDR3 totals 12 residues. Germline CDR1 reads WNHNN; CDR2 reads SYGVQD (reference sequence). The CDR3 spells CASSDPDREAFF. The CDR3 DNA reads TGCGCCAGCAGTGACCCGGACAGAGAAGCTTTCTTT.

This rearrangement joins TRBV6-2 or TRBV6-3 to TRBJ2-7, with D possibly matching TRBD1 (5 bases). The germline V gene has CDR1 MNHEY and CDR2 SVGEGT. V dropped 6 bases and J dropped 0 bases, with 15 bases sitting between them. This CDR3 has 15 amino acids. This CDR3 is CASSGPGWSSYEQYF. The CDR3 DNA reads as TGTGCCAGCAGCGGACCAGGGTGGAGCTCCTACGAGCAGTACTTC.

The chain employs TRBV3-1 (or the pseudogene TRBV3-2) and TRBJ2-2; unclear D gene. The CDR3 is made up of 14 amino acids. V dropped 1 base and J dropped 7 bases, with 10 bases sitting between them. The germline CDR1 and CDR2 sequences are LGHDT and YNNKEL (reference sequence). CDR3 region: CASSQAQINGELFF. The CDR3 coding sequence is TGTGCCAGCAGCCAAGCCCAGATTAACGGGGAGCTGTTTTTT.

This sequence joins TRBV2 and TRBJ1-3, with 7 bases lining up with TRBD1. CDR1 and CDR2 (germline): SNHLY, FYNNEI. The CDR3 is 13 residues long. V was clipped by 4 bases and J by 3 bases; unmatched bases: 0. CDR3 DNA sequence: TGTGCCAGCAGTGGACAGGGTGGAAACACCATATATTTT. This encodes CASSGQGGNTIYF.

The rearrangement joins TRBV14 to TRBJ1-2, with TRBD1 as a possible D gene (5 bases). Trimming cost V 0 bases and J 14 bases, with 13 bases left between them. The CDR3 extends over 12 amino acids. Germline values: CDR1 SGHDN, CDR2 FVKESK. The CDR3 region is CASSQDRRATTF. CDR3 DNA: TGTGCCAGCAGCCAAGATCGCAGGGCAACGACCTTC. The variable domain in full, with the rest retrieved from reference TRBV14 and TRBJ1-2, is EAGVTQFPSHSVIEKGQTVTLRCDPISGHDNLYWYRRVMGKEIKFLLHFVKESKQDESGMPNNRFLAERTGGTYSTLKVQPAELEDSGVYFCASSQDRRATTFGSGTRLTVV.

As DNA, the CDR3 is TGTGCCAGCAGCCGGGGACAGGGGGCGAGTCAGCCCCAGCATTTT. Residues: CASSRGQGASQPQHF. This chain links TRBV7-8 with TRBJ1-5; 12 nucleotides align to TRBD1. The CDR3 consists of 15 residues. Germline CDR1 is SGHVS and CDR2 is FQNEAQ. V dropped 5 bases and J dropped 6; count of bases not matched to a gene: 5.

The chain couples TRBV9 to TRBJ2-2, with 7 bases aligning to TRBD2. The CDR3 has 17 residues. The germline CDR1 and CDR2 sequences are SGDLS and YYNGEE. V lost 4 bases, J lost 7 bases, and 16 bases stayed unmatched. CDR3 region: CASSPRGVGRAVGELFF. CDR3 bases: TGTGCCAGCAGCCCCCGGGGGGTAGGCAGGGCAGTCGGGGAGCTGTTTTTT.

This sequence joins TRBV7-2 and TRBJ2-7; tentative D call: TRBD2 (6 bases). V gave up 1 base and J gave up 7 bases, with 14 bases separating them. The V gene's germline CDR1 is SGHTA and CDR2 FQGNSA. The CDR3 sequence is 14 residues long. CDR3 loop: CASSLVLLAREQYF. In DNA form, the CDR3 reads TGTGCCAGCAGCTTAGTTCTCCTAGCGAGAGAGCAGTACTTC.

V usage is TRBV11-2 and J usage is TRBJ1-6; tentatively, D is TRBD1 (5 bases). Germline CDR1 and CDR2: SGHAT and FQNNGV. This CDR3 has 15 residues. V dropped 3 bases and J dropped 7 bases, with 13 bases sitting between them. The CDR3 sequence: CASSLTPGFNSPLHF. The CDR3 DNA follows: TGTGCCAGCAGCTTGACCCCAGGGTTCAATTCACCCCTCCACTTT.

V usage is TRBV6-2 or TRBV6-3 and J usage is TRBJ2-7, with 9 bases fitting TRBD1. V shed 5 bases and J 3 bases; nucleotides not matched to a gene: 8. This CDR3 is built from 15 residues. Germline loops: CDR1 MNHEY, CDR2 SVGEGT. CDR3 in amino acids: CASSAMGQGNYEQYF. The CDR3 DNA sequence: TGTGCCAGCAGTGCGATGGGACAGGGAAACTACGAGCAGTACTTC.

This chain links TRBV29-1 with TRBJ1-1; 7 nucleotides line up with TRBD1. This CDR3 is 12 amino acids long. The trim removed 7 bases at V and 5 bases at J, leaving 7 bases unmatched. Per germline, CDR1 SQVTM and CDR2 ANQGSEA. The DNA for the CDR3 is TGCAGCGCAATCACAGGGGTTACTGAAGCTTTCTTT. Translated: CSAITGVTEAFF.

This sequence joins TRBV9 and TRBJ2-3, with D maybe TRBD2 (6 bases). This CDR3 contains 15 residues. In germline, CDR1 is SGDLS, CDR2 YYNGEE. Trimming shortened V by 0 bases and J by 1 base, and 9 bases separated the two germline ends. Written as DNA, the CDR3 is TGTGCCAGCAGCGTAGGCTGGGGGGGCACAGATACGCAGTATTTT. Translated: CASSVGWGGTDTQYF.

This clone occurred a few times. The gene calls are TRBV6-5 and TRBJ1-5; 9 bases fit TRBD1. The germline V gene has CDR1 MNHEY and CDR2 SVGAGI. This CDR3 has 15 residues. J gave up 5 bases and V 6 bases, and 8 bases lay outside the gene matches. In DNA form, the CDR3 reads TGTGCCAGCAGATTGGTTTGGACAGGGGATCAGCCCCAGCATTTT. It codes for CASRLVWTGDQPQHF.

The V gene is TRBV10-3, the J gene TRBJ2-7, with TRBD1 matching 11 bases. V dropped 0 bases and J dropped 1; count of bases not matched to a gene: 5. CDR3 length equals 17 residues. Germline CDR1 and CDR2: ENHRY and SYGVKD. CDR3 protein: CAISESEGQGGSYEQYF. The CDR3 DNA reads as TGTGCCATCAGTGAGTCAGAGGGACAGGGGGGTTCCTACGAGCAGTACTTC.